The next 30 T cell receptor beta chains were all read from a single sample in a study of tumor and adjacent non-tumor tissue in lung cancer (dated by TCRdb to the late 2010s). RNA was isolated from bulk, unsorted tissue, and RNA quality was assessed with a NanoDrop ND-1000 and an Agilent 2100. The normal lung samples consisted of distant non-tumor tissue collected more than 3 cm from the tumor edge. The library was produced with multiplex PCR. These reads were obtained on an Illumina HiSeq 2500. TCRbeta libraries were constructed through three rounds of nested PCR with primers (Table S4) according to protocols modified from ARM-PCR. The public sequencing data were trimmed at Q25 with fastp and processed into clonotypes with MiXCR by TCRdb, which kept only in-frame beta chains. Rows merge per CDR3 protein into single entries with the most common DNA and genes. The table for this sample lists about 43,000 distinct CDR3 sequences; more than 50% of them were counted only once. The ten biggest clones cover about 50% of the sample.

Sequenced sample: distant non-tumor lung tissue. The receptors were sampled from a man aged 45-65 years with non-small cell lung cancer.

Note on this clonotype: The junction and the germline gene differ at one end; a read error may be behind it. This sequence joins TRBV11-2 and TRBJ2-2, with D maybe TRBD1 (6 bases). This CDR3 is built from 15 residues. Germline CDR1 reads SGHAT; CDR2 reads FQNNGV. CDR3 protein: CDSSSTGSNTGELFF. CDR3 nucleotide sequence: TGTGACAGTAGCTCCACAGGGTCCAACACCGGGGAGTTGTTTTTT.

The chain couples TRBV11-2 to TRBJ1-2; no firm D call. Between the trimmed V and J ends, which lost 6 bases and 6 bases, there was a span of 11 bases. The CDR3 sequence is 12 residues long. In germline, CDR1 is SGHAT, CDR2 FQNNGV. The DNA for the CDR3 is TGTGCCAGCAGGAATGATGGGCATGGCTACACCTTC. Translating it yields CASRNDGHGYTF.

Notes on this clonotype: A read error may account for a junction end that differs from germline. The J gene is TRBJ2-7, the V gene TRBV28, with D maybe TRBD2 (6 bases). This CDR3 is 13 amino acids long. Germline CDR1 MDHEN, CDR2 SYDVKM. The CDR3 region has the DNA TGTGCCAGCAGTTTCATCACGGACTACGAGCTGTACTTC. This codes for CASSFITDYELYF.

This clonotype was detected ten times or more. This chain links TRBV20-1 with TRBJ2-7, with 7 bases lining up with TRBD1. Trimming at V came to 8 bases and at J to 7 bases, leaving 11 bases not matched to a gene. CDR3 length equals 12 residues. Germline-derived CDR1 and CDR2 are DFQATT and SNEGSKA (reference sequence). The CDR3, as DNA: TGCAGTTCCGGACAGGAGTATGGGGAGCAGTACTTC. Translating gives CSSGQEYGEQYF.

Many counts were recorded for this clonotype. The chain recombines TRBV14 with TRBJ2-7; TRBD2 matches at 7 bases. The V segment lost 4 bases and the J segment 5 bases; nucleotides outside the gene matches: 8. The CDR3 is made up of 14 amino acids. Looked up from germline, CDR1 is SGHDN and CDR2 is FVKESK. As DNA, the CDR3 is TGTGCCAGCAGCCGCGGGAGCCGGTCCCACGAGCAGTACTTC. Its protein is CASSRGSRSHEQYF.

About this clonotype: A read error may be the cause here, since a much bigger clone is one base away. The chain employs TRBV5-1 and TRBJ2-3, with D possibly being TRBD2 (6 bases). Trimming removed 2 bases from V and 4 bases from J, with 14 bases in between. The germline CDR1 and CDR2 sequences are SGHRS and YFSETQ. The CDR3 covers 15 residues. CDR3 region: CASSFVMEGADTQYF. Written as DNA, the CDR3 is TGCGCCAGCAGCTTTGTAATGGAGGGTGCAGATACGCAGTATTTT.

In the case of this clonotype: Without the conserved terminal phenylalanine or tryptophan, this CDR3 likely stems from a read error. The rearrangement links TRBV7-8 to TRBJ2-7; TRBD2 matches at 11 bases. Germline V gives CDR1 SGHVS, CDR2 FQNEAQ. The CDR3 extends over 14 amino acids. Here the CDR3 reads CASSLAGGVYGQYL. CDR3 nucleotides: TGTGCCAGCAGCCTAGCGGGAGGAGTCTACGGGCAGTACCTC.

In its sample, this clonotype was seen many times. The chain links TRBV10-1 to TRBJ2-1, with TRBD2 matching 8 bases. The V and J ends lost 6 bases and 7 bases, in that order; junction bases with no gene match: 11. The CDR3 covers 15 residues. Germline V gene lookup returns CDR1 WNHNN and CDR2 SYGVQD (reference sequence). CDR3 loop: CASSRVGGGLNEQFF. As DNA, the CDR3 is TGCGCCAGCAGCCGCGTCGGGGGGGGGCTTAATGAGCAGTTCTTC.

The chain has TRBV5-1 and TRBJ2-6; TRBD2 is a possible D gene (6 bases). The CDR3 consists of 16 residues. Germline-derived CDR1 and CDR2 are SGHRS and YFSETQ. The V and J ends lost 4 bases and 0 bases respectively, with 11 bases between them. CDR3 nucleotide sequence: TGCGCCAGCAGCCTGACGGGGGACTCTGGGGCCAACGTCCTGACTTTC. Amino acids: CASSLTGDSGANVLTF.

As to this clonotype: The CDR3 end shows no conserved phenylalanine or tryptophan, and so a read error is likely. The chain is built from TRBV6-5 and TRBJ2-7; TRBD2 aligns across 8 bases. The V and J ends lost 5 bases and 1 base, in that order; junction bases with no gene match: 10. CDR3 size: 16 residues. The V gene's germline CDR1 is MNHEY and CDR2 SVGAGI. In nucleotides, the CDR3 is TGTGCCAGCAGTCTAACTGCGGGGGGCAGTTCCTACGAGCAGTACCAT. It specifies CASSLTAGGSSYEQYH.

Of note for this clonotype: A read error may account for a junction end that differs from germline. The chain joins TRBV12-3 or TRBV12-4 to TRBJ1-5, with 7 bases identical to TRBD1. CDR3 size: 15 residues. The CDR3 DNA sequence: TGTGCCAGCAGTTTGCCCGCAGGGGGTGCAACGCCCCAACATTTT. This translates into CASSLPAGGATPQHF.

The CDR3 is CASSLGATRSDEQFF. DNA for the CDR3: TGTGCCAGCAGCTTAGGGGCCACCAGGAGTGATGAGCAGTTCTTC. The gene calls are TRBV7-9 and TRBJ2-1, with D hard to call. V was pared by 1 base and J by 8 bases, with 15 bases between. CDR3 length: 15 residues. Germline CDR1 reads SEHNR; CDR2 reads FQNEAQ (reference sequence).

Note on this clonotype: Just one base apart from a much larger clone, this may be a read error. This chain links TRBV28 with TRBJ2-1, with D unclear. Trimming removed 7 bases from V and 5 bases from J, with 15 bases in between. Germline V CDR1 and CDR2: MDHEN, SYDVKM. CDR3 size: 14 residues. The CDR3 loop reads CASTSWWGNNEQFF. DNA of the CDR3: TGTGCCAGCACCTCCTGGTGGGGAAACAATGAGCAGTTCTTC.

Turning to this clonotype: No conserved phenylalanine or tryptophan is present at the end of the CDR3, so a read error is the likely explanation. Here the CDR3 reads CTSSQDDRGGSTEAFI. Written as DNA, the CDR3 is TGTACCAGCAGCCAAGATGATCGGGGGGGGAGCACTGAAGCTTTCATT. J is TRBJ1-1 and V is TRBV4-2; D is perhaps TRBD1 (5 bases). CDR1 is LGHNA and CDR2 is YNFKEQ in the germline V gene. This CDR3 has 16 residues.

By share, this clonotype counts as medium-sized. The V gene is TRBV4-2, the J gene TRBJ2-3, with 15 bases that match TRBD2. V shed 1 base, J shed 4 bases, and the junction held 3 bases outside the gene matches. From germline, CDR1 is LGHNA and CDR2 YNFKEQ. This CDR3 has 17 residues. The chain's CDR3 is CASSQGTSGRESDTQYF. DNA for the CDR3: TGTGCCAGCAGCCAAGGGACTAGCGGGAGGGAATCAGATACGCAGTATTTT.

Notes on this clonotype: One end of the junction is discordant with germline, which a read error may explain. The CDR3 nucleotides are TGTGCCAGGGGACTTGCGGTCCCCTCCTACAATGAGCATTTCTTC. Residues: CARGLAVPSYNEHFF. The rearrangement joins TRBV6-1 to TRBJ2-1; D possibly corresponds to TRBD2 (6 bases). The germline gives CDR1 MNHNS, CDR2 SASEGT. The CDR3 has 15 residues.

This clonotype was recorded at least ten times. This chain connects TRBV14 to TRBJ2-1; 9 bases align to TRBD2. Per the germline V gene, CDR1 is SGHDN and CDR2 is FVKESK. With 4 bases clipped from V and 9 bases from J, the junction kept 4 bases outside the gene matches. The CDR3 extends over 13 amino acids. The CDR3 DNA is TGTGCCAGCAGCCCGGGACTAGCCAGTGAGCAGTTCTTC. Translated: CASSPGLASEQFF.

Remarks on this clonotype: Mismatch with germline at one junction end may stem from a read error. The V call is TRBV29-1, the J call TRBJ2-1, with 12 nucleotides matching TRBD2. The germline V gene has CDR1 SQVTM and CDR2 ANQGSEA. This CDR3 region has 15 residues. CDR3 sequence: CSVALLAGGKNEQLF. The CDR3 region has the DNA TGCAGCGTCGCACTTCTAGCGGGAGGGAAAAATGAGCAGTTATTC.

As to this clonotype: One junction end does not reproduce the germline sequence, and a read error may be involved. The chain employs TRBV29-1 and TRBJ1-2; maybe TRBD1 (5 bases). The CDR3 has 13 amino acids. Germline lookup yields CDR1 SQVTM and CDR2 ANQGSEA. CDR3 sequence (DNA): TGCAGCGTTGAAAGGGGCCCTAACTATGACTACACCTTC. Translation: CSVERGPNYDYTF.

Concerning this clonotype itself: The CDR3 does not close with the conserved phenylalanine or tryptophan, likely indicating a read error. The rearrangement uses TRBV7-9 and TRBJ2-1, with 7 bases lining up with TRBD2. The CDR3 has 15 amino acids. Per germline, CDR1 SEHNR and CDR2 FQNEAQ (reference sequence). This CDR3 reads CASSDGWEGYNGQFS. The DNA for the CDR3 is TGTGCCAGCAGCGATGGGTGGGAGGGTTACAATGGGCAGTTCTCC.

A word on this clonotype: A clone one base away is much larger, so this may be a read error. V and J are TRBV5-1 and TRBJ1-1; no firm D call. Germline-derived CDR1 and CDR2 are SGHRS and YFSETQ. CDR3 size: 14 residues. The V end lost 3 bases, the J end lost 1 base, and 10 bases lay between the germline ends. CDR3 protein: CASSSGSGNTEAFF. The CDR3 DNA follows: TGCGCCAGCAGCTCCGGATCGGGGAACACTGAAGCTTTCTTT.

Turning to this clonotype: The CDR3 end shows no conserved phenylalanine or tryptophan, and so a read error is likely. The chain carries TRBV14 and TRBJ2-5; 8 nucleotides line up with TRBD2. This CDR3 is 16 amino acids long. CDR1 is SGHDN and CDR2 is FVKESK in the germline V gene. For the CDR3, the DNA is TGTGCCAGCAGCCAAGCCTTAGCGGGACCCCAAGAGGCCCAGTACTCC. Translating gives CASSQALAGPQEAQYS.

On this clonotype: Without the conserved terminal phenylalanine or tryptophan, this CDR3 likely stems from a read error. The chain combines TRBV6-2 or TRBV6-3 with TRBJ2-7, with unresolved D. The germline V gene has CDR1 MNHEY and CDR2 SVGEGT. With 2 bases removed from V and 3 bases from J, the gap between germline ends came to 14 bases. CDR3 size: 15 residues. The CDR3 DNA follows: TGTGCCAGCAGTTACGGATTAGATTGGATCTACGAGCAGTACCTC. Its translation is CASSYGLDWIYEQYL.

Note on this clonotype: The conserved final phenylalanine or tryptophan is absent from the CDR3, which likely points to a read error. The genes are TRBV10-1 and TRBJ2-3; weak D call: TRBD1 (5 bases). Germline V gives CDR1 WNHNN, CDR2 SYGVQD (reference sequence). The V gene lost 6 bases and the J gene lost 1 base, with 14 bases spanning the gap. The CDR3 consists of 15 residues. The CDR3 bases are TGCGCCAGCAGCGATGGGGCGTCGGGCACAGATACGCAGTATCTT. Its protein product is CASSDGASGTDTQYL.

The chain joins TRBV5-1 to TRBJ1-1, with 8 nucleotides matching TRBD1. V lost 3 bases, J lost 3 bases, and 4 bases stayed unmatched. CDR1 and CDR2 (germline): SGHRS, YFSETQ. The CDR3 spans 14 residues. Here the CDR3 DNA reads TGCGCCAGCAGCTCCGTGACAGGGGACACTGAAGCTTTCTTT. Encoded protein: CASSSVTGDTEAFF.

This clonotype was counted ten times or more. This chain joins TRBV20-1 and TRBJ2-7, with TRBD2 matching 7 bases. Germline CDR1 and CDR2: DFQATT and SNEGSKA (reference sequence). The V segment lost 4 bases and the J segment 6 bases; nucleotides outside the gene matches: 12. The CDR3 loop spans 14 amino acids. CDR3 in DNA: TGCAGTGCTATTCTTCCCGCGGGAGCCAGCGAGCAGTACTTC. This translates into CSAILPAGASEQYF.

This clonotype has a single count. A read error is possible here, since a much larger clone lies one base away. The chain combines TRBV10-3 with TRBJ1-1; D might be TRBD1 (5 bases). This CDR3 has 14 residues. Germline V gives CDR1 ENHRY, CDR2 SYGVKD. The CDR3 loop is CVIRPVGGDTEAFF. As DNA, the CDR3 is TGTGTCATCAGACCGGTTGGAGGGGACACTGAAGCTTTCTTT.

As regards this clonotype: A read error may explain this, as a much larger clone is one base away. Since no conserved phenylalanine or tryptophan closes the CDR3, a read error is the likely cause. V gene TRBV7-6 combines with J gene TRBJ2-1; 7 bases line up with TRBD1. The J segment lost 3 bases and the V segment lost 5 bases, leaving 4 bases of the junction unmatched. Germline values: CDR1 SGHVS, CDR2 FNYEAQ. The CDR3 has 14 amino acids. The CDR3 loop reads CASSLRQGYNEQFS. The CDR3 nucleotides read TGTGCCAGCAGCCTAAGACAGGGCTACAATGAGCAGTTCTCC.

Of note for this clonotype: Since the CDR3 does not end with the conserved phenylalanine or tryptophan, this likely comes from a read error. Because the CDR3's place on the DNA is in doubt, the DNA is left out and the CDR3 is given as listed by TCRdb. CDR3 protein: CASILDPPLWRGGVS. V usage is TRBV11-3 and J usage is TRBJ2-7; the D segment call TRBD2 is taken from the table without a DNA check. The CDR3 region is 15 residues in length, termini included. CDR1 and CDR2 (germline): SGHNT, YENEEA.

The sample holds many counts of this clonotype. The gene calls are TRBV20-1 and TRBJ1-5; D is ambiguous. Germline CDR1 and CDR2: DFQATT and SNEGSKA (reference sequence). CDR3 length: 13 amino acids. The germline V and J ends were trimmed by 6 bases and 7 bases, with 16 bases remaining between them. CDR3 DNA sequence: TGCAGTGCCGCGGTGGTCGGTGGGCAGCCCCAGCATTTT. Translating it yields CSAAVVGGQPQHF.